A selection of T cell receptor beta chains follows, all from one sample in a study of blood T cell repertoires in COVID-19. Sequencing used immunoSEQ multiplex PCR; TCRdb keeps in-frame clones, though not all of them. The data show approximately 250,000 clones, with 85% to 90% seen just once and more than 4.5% held by the top ten. Sequenced material: peripheral blood. The receptors originated from a woman aged 60-75 years with COVID-19, enrolled during active disease. Each CDR3 is given with its conserved first and last residue. A D gene is named only where the DNA matches it firmly. The listing skips clone size in some rows; elsewhere it reads once, few, many or a size class.

cdr3_nt | cdr3_aa | j_call | d_call | clone_size | v_call
TGTGCCAGTAGTAGCCCAGGGAAGGCGCGGGGGCAGCCCCAGCATTTT | CASSSPGKARGQPQHF | TRBJ1-5 | - | - | TRBV19
TGTGCCACCAGCAGAGACCGGGGGGTAGATGGCTACACCTTC | CATSRDRGVDGYTF | TRBJ1-2 | - | - | TRBV15
TGTGCCTGGAGTGTATCGGCAGGAGAGACCCAGTACTTC | CAWSVSAGETQYF | TRBJ2-5 | - | few | TRBV30
TGCGCCAGCAGCTTTAGCGGGACTAGCACAGATACGCAGTATTTT | CASSFSGTSTDTQYF | TRBJ2-3 | TRBD2 | - | TRBV5-1
TGCGCCAGCAGCTTGGGTTTGGGGGCCGCCGGAGATTCACCCCTCCACTTT | CASSLGLGAAGDSPLHF | TRBJ1-6 | - | - | TRBV5-1
TGTGCCAGCAGCCACCCCGGGGGGAAACTGTTTTTT | CASSHPGGKLFF | TRBJ1-4 | - | once | TRBV7-6
TGTGCCAGCAGCTTGCGTGGGAGTCTGGCGGGAGTTAAACCCAATGAGCAGTTCTTC | CASSLRGSLAGVKPNEQFF | TRBJ2-1 | TRBD2 | - | TRBV5-4
TGCGCCAGCAGCTTGGAACCGAGATTAGCCAAAAACATTCAGTACTTC | CASSLEPRLAKNIQYF | TRBJ2-4 | - | - | TRBV5-1
TGTGCCAGCAGCGCCACTAGGGCCAATGAGCAGTTCTTC | CASSATRANEQFF | TRBJ2-1 | - | few | TRBV6-2/TRBV6-3
TGCGCCAGCAGCCAGGGGCCCGGTACGGAGACCCAGTACTTC | CASSQGPGTETQYF | TRBJ2-5 | - | - | TRBV5-1
TGTGCCAGCAGCCCCTCGGGGGTAGCCATTTACAATGAGCAGTTCTTC | CASSPSGVAIYNEQFF | TRBJ2-1 | - | - | TRBV7-3
TGTGCCAGCAGCATACAACCAGGGCTTCAGCCCCAGCATTTT | CASSIQPGLQPQHF | TRBJ1-5 | - | - | TRBV7-2
TGTGCCAGTAGTCCAGCGCGCGGAGGTTCCCAAGAGACCCAGTACTTC | CASSPARGGSQETQYF | TRBJ2-5 | - | - | TRBV19
TGTGCCAGCAGCTCCAGACAGGGTGAAGCTTTCTTT | CASSSRQGEAFF | TRBJ1-1 | TRBD1 | - | TRBV11-3
TGTGCCAGCTCCAGGGATATGAACACTGAAGCTTTCTTT | CASSRDMNTEAFF | TRBJ1-1 | - | - | TRBV6-5
TGTGCCAGCAGCCAAGGACTAGCGGGAGATACGCAGTATTTT | CASSQGLAGDTQYF | TRBJ2-3 | TRBD2 | - | TRBV7-3
TGCGCCAGCAGCCGCCTTGGGACAGGGGACTATGGCTACACCTTC | CASSRLGTGDYGYTF | TRBJ1-2 | TRBD1 | many | TRBV5-1
TGTGCCAGCTCCCTCCGGGACACTGAAGCTTTCTTT | CASSLRDTEAFF | TRBJ1-1 | - | few | TRBV18
TGTGCCAGCTGGGGGAACAGGGGCCCTAAAAACTATGGCTACACCTTC | CASWGNRGPKNYGYTF | TRBJ1-2 | TRBD1 | - | TRBV7-9
TGTGCCAGCAGTTCCGGACAGGGTGGTAATTCACCCCTCCACTTT | CASSSGQGGNSPLHF | TRBJ1-6 | TRBD1 | once | TRBV6-2/TRBV6-3
TGTGCCAGCAGCCCGGGACAGGGAAGTTACGAGCAGTACTTC | CASSPGQGSYEQYF | TRBJ2-7 | TRBD1 | - | TRBV3-1/TRBV3-2
TGTGCCAGCAGTCTCGACAGGGGTGGCTACACCTTC | CASSLDRGGYTF | TRBJ1-2 | TRBD1 | few | TRBV2
TGTGCCAGTACCCCAGATTCCGTCTCCTACAATGAGCAGTTCTTC | CASTPDSVSYNEQFF | TRBJ2-1 | - | - | TRBV19
TGTGCCAGCAGCTTAGATTTTACAGGGATTGAGACCCAGTACTTC | CASSLDFTGIETQYF | TRBJ2-5 | - | - | TRBV11-2
TGTGCCAGCAGTTCCCTAAGGACAGGGGTCGGCCAGCCCCAGCATTTT | CASSSLRTGVGQPQHF | TRBJ1-5 | TRBD1 | once | TRBV6-6
TGCAGCGTTGAAGGCCGCGACTATGGCTACACCTTC | CSVEGRDYGYTF | TRBJ1-2 | - | few | TRBV29-1
TGTGCCAGCAGCCAACAGGGGTTTAATGAAAAACTGTTTTTT | CASSQQGFNEKLFF | TRBJ1-4 | TRBD1 | - | TRBV6-5
TGTGCCAGCAGTCTACCGGGACAGGGAGGTGAAAAACTGTTTTTT | CASSLPGQGGEKLFF | TRBJ1-4 | TRBD1 | - | TRBV27
TGTGCCAGCTCATCGACAACACCTCAGGGGGGCACTGAAGCTTTCTTT | CASSSTTPQGGTEAFF | TRBJ1-1 | TRBD1 | - | TRBV18
TGTGCCAGCAGCTTAGTAGGGACAGCGAACACCGGGGAGCTGTTTTTT | CASSLVGTANTGELFF | TRBJ2-2 | TRBD1 | - | TRBV7-2
TGCGCCAGCACCGGCGCGGGATTCACAGATACGCAGTATTTT | CASTGAGFTDTQYF | TRBJ2-3 | - | - | TRBV5-1
TGTGCCAGCAGTCTCAATTCAGGGGTCTCTCTGGGAGAGACCCAGTACTTC | CASSLNSGVSLGETQYF | TRBJ2-5 | - | - | TRBV6-2/TRBV6-3
TGCGCCAGCAGCTTGGGACAAGGCTCGGAGTACTTC | CASSLGQGSEYF | TRBJ2-7 | - | - | TRBV5-1
TGTGCCAGCAGCAATTCTAAATGCGGGACTGAAGCTTTCTTT | CASSNSKCGTEAFF | TRBJ1-1 | - | - | TRBV21-1
TGTGCCAGCAGCTGGATTAGTGCGGGAGTAGAGACCCAGTACTTC | CASSWISAGVETQYF | TRBJ2-5 | TRBD2 | - | TRBV5-6
TGTGCCAGCAGTTATCGAGGCTCGCGGAGATATGGCTACACCTTC | CASSYRGSRRYGYTF | TRBJ1-2 | - | - | TRBV6-5
TGCGCCAGCAGCCAAGCGGGACAGGGGAGTAATTCACCCCTCCACTTT | CASSQAGQGSNSPLHF | TRBJ1-6 | TRBD1 | few | TRBV4-1